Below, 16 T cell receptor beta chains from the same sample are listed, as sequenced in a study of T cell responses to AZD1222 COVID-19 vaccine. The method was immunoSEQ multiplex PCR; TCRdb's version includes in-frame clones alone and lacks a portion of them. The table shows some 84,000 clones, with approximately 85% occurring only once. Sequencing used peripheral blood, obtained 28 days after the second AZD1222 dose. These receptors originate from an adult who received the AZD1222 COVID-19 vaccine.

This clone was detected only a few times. The CDR3 region has the DNA TGTGCCAGCAGTTCCGGGACAGGGGGCAGCGTTCCTGGAAACACCATATATTTT. It yields the protein CASSSGTGGSVPGNTIYF. This chain joins TRBV6-2 or TRBV6-3 and TRBJ1-3, with TRBD1 matching over 12 bases. V shed 4 bases, J shed 2 bases, and the junction held 9 bases outside the gene matches. Looked up from germline, CDR1 is MNHEY and CDR2 is SVGEGT. The CDR3 has 18 residues.

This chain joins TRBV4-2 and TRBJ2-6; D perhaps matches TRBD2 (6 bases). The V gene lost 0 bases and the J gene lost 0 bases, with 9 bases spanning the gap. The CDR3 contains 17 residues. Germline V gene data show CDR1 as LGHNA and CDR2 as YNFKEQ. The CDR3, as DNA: TGTGCCAGCAGCCAAGATGCGGGAAGCTCTGGGGCCAACGTCCTGACTTTC. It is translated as CASSQDAGSSGANVLTF.

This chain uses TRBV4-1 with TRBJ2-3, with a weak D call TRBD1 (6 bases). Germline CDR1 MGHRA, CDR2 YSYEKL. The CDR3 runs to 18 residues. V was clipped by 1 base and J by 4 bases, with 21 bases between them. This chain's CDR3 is CASSQVLGDRFGPDTQYF. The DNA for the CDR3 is TGCGCCAGCAGCCAAGTCCTCGGCGACAGGTTTGGACCAGATACGCAGTATTTT.

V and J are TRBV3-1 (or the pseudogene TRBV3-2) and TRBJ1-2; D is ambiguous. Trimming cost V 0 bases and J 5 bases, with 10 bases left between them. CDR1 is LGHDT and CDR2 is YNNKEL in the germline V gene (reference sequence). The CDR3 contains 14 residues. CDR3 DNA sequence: TGTGCCAGCAGCCAAGATATCGGCGGGTATGGCTACACCTTC. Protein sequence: CASSQDIGGYGYTF.

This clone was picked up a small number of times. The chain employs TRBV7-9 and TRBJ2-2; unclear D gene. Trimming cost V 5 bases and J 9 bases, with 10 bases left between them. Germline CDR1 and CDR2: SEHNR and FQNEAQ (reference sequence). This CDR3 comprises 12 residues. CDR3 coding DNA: TGTGCCAGCAGCGCAACCGGGTGGGAGCTGTTTTTT. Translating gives CASSATGWELFF.

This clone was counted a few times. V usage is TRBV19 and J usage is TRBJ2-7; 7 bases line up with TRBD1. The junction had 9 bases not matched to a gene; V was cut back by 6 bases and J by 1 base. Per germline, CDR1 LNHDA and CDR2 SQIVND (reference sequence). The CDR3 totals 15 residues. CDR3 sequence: CASSRTGLGSYEQYF. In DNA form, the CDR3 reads TGTGCCAGTAGCCGGACAGGTTTGGGTTCCTACGAGCAGTACTTC.

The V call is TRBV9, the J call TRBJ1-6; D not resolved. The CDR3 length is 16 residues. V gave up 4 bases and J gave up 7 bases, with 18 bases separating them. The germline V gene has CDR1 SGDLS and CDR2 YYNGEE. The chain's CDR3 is CASSPSGKAGNSPLHF. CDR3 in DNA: TGTGCCAGCAGCCCCAGTGGGAAGGCCGGAAATTCACCCCTCCACTTT.

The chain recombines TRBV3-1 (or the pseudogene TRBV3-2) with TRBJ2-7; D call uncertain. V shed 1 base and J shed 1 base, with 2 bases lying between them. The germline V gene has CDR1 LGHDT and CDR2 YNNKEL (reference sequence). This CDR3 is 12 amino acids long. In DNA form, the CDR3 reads TGTGCCAGCAGCCAAGCGTCCTACGAGCAGTACTTC. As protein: CASSQASYEQYF.

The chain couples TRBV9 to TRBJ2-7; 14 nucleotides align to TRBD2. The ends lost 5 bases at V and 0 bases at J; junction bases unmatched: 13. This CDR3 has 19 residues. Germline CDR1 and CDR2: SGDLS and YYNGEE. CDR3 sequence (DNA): TGTGCCAGCAGTCCCGGGACTAGCGGGGGCCATTTAAGCTCCTACGAGCAGTACGTC. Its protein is CASSPGTSGGHLSSYEQYV.

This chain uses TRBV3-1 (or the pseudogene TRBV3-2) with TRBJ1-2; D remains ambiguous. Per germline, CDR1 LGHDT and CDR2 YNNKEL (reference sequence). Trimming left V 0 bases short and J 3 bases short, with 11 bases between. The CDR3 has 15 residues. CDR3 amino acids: CASSQDDRGHYGYTF. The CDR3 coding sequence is TGTGCCAGCAGCCAAGATGATCGAGGGCACTATGGCTACACCTTC.

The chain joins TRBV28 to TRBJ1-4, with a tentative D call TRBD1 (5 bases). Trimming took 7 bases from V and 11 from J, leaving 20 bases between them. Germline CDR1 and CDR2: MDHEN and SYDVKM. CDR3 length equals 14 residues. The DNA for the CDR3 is TGTGCCAGCACCCGGTCCGGGGCCCCCAGGAAACTGTTTTTT. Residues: CASTRSGAPRKLFF.

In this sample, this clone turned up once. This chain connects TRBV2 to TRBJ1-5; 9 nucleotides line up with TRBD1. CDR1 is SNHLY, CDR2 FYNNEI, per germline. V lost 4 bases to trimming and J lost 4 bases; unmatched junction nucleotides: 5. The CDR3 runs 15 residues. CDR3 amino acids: CASSAQGARNQPQHF. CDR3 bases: TGTGCCAGCAGTGCACAGGGGGCGCGGAATCAGCCCCAGCATTTT. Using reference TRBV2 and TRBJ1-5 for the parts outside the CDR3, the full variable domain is EPEVTQTPSHQVTQMGQEVILRCVPISNHLYFYWYRQILGQKVEFLVSFYNNEISEKSEIFDDQFSVERPDGSNFTLKIRSTKLEDSAMYFCASSAQGARNQPQHFGDGTRLSIL.

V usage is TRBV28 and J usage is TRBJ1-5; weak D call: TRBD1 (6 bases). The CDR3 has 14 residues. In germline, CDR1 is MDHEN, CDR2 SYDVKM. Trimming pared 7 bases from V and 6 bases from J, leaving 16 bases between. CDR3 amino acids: CASIRDIGTQPQHF. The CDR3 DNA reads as TGTGCCAGCATAAGGGACATCGGGACTCAGCCCCAGCATTTT. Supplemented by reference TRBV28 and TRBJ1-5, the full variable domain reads DVKVTQSSRYLVKRTGEKVFLECVQDMDHENMFWYRQDPGLGLRLIYFSYDVKMKEKGDIPEGYSVSREKKERFSLILESASTNQTSMYLCASIRDIGTQPQHFGDGTRLSIL.

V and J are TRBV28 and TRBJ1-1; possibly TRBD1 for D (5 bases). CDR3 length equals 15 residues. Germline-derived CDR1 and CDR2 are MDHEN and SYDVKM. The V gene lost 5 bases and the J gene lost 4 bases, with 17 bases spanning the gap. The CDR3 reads CASSTGSLWGTEAFF. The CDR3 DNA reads TGTGCCAGCAGTACAGGCAGCCTGTGGGGCACTGAAGCTTTCTTT.

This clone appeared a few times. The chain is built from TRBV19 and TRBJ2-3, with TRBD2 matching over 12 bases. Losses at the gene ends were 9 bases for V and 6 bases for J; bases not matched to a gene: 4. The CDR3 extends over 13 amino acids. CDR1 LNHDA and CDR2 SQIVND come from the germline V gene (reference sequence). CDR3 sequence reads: CASRLAGADTQYF. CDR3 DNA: TGTGCCAGCAGACTAGCGGGGGCCGATACGCAGTATTTT.

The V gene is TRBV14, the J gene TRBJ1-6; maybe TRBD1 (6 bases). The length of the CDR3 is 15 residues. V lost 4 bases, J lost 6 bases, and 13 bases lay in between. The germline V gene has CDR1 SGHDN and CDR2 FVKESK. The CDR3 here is CASSPWGALNSPLHF. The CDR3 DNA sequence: TGTGCCAGCAGCCCATGGGGGGCGCTTAATTCACCCCTCCACTTT.